This T cell receptor (beta chain) is from a study of CD8 T cells in ankylosing spondylitis. From the 5' RACE reads, TCRdb called clonotypes with MiXCR, one entry per CDR3 protein. The sample consists of around 430,000 distinct CDR3 sequences, under 20% of them appearing once. Notes on the study in general: Clones that were linked to disease were CD8+ and were relatively rare in peripheral blood. What appeared characteristic of ankylosing spondylitis blood was a TCR beta motif of under 10 highly homologous variants. As reported, disease-linked clones showed significant enrichment in matched ankylosing spondylitis synovial fluid.

In regard to this clonotype: Its antigen remains unidentified.

The V end lost 6 bases, the J end lost 4 bases, and 15 bases lay between the germline ends. Germline V lookup: CDR1 SGHAT, CDR2 FQNNGV. The CDR3 is 14 amino acids. The sample comprised blood, either unsorted or a sorted T cell fraction (not recorded which). The sequence came from a male donor with ankylosing spondylitis. V usage is TRBV11-2 and J usage is TRBJ1-1; D ambiguous. CDR3 sequence: CASRYPPEVTEAFF. CDR3 in DNA: TGTGCCAGCAGATATCCCCCCGAGGTCACTGAAGCTTTCTTT. Combining the CDR3 with reference TRBV11-2 and TRBJ1-1 gives the whole variable domain EAGVAQSPRYKIIEKRQSVAFWCNPISGHATLYWYQQILGQGPKLLIQFQNNGVVDDSQLPKDRFSAERLKGVDSTLKIQPAKLEDSAVYLCASRYPPEVTEAFFGQGTRLTVV.